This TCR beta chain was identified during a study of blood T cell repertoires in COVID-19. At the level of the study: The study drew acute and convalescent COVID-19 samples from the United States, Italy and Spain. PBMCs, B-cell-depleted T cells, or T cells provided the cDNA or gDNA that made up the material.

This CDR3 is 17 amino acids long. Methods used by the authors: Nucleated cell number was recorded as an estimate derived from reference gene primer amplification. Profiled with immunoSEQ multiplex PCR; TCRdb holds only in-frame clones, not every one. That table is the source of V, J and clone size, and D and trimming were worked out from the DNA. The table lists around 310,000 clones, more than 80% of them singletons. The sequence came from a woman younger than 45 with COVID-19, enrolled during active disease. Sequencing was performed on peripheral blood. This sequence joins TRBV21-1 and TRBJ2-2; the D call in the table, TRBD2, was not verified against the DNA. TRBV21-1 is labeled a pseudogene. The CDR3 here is CASSKRGAGEFTGELFF. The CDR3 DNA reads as TGTGCCAGCAGCAAAAGGGGAGCGGGAGAATTCACCGGGGAGCTGTTTTTT.